Shown below are 18 T cell receptor beta chains from a single sample sequenced in a study of shared clonotypes between healthy human individuals. Produced via immunoSEQ multiplex PCR; TCRdb's table is partial and in-frame only. The table lists some 2 million clones, 85% to 95% of them singletons. The sample comprised naive CD4+ T cells sorted from blood. Subset denoted: CD45RA+ positively selected. These receptors came from a man between 18 and 29 years old in good health.

The rearrangement joins TRBV4-1 to TRBJ2-6, with D perhaps matching TRBD1 or TRBD2 (5 bases each). Trimming removed 4 bases at V and 10 bases at J, with 11 bases between. Germline assignment: CDR1 MGHRA and CDR2 YSYEKL. The CDR3 consists of 13 residues. CDR3 nucleotide sequence: TGCGCCAGCAGCCGAGGGACGCCTAACGTCCTGACTTTC. It codes for CASSRGTPNVLTF.

V and J are TRBV29-1 and TRBJ1-6, with D possibly being TRBD1 (6 bases). The germline V and J ends were trimmed by 4 bases and 6 bases, with 10 bases remaining between them. The germline gives CDR1 SQVTM, CDR2 ANQGSEA. There are 13 residues in the CDR3. DNA of the CDR3: TGCAGCGTTGCCGGGGGGCCTAATTCACCCCTCCACTTT. Its protein product is CSVAGGPNSPLHF. Complete variable domain (other parts from reference TRBV29-1 and TRBJ1-6): SAVISQKPSRDICQRGTSLTIQCQVDSQVTMMFWYRQQPGQSLTLIATANQGSEATYESGFVIDKFPISRPNLTFSTLTVSNMSPEDSSIYLCSVAGGPNSPLHFGNGTRLTVT.

The V and J genes are TRBV2 and TRBJ1-1; D is uncertain. CDR1 and CDR2 (germline): SNHLY, FYNNEI. The CDR3 covers 13 residues. Trimming pared 4 bases from V and 1 base from J, leaving 7 bases between. CDR3 bases: TGTGCCAGCAGTGTCGACTCGAACACTGAAGCTTTCTTT. Protein: CASSVDSNTEAFF.

This clone was found once. The chain uses TRBV5-6 and TRBJ2-1; TRBD2 agrees at 10 bases. J gave up 2 bases and V 4 bases, and 3 bases lay outside the gene matches. The CDR3 spans 15 residues. The germline CDR1 and CDR2 sequences are SGHDT and YYEEEE. The CDR3 here is CASSPLAGAYNEQFF. The CDR3 DNA reads TGTGCCAGCAGCCCGCTAGCGGGAGCCTACAATGAGCAGTTCTTC.

This clone showed up just once. This chain connects TRBV10-3 to TRBJ1-5; maybe TRBD1 (5 bases). Germline CDR1 is ENHRY and CDR2 is SYGVKD. The CDR3 runs 14 residues. Trimming left V 1 base short and J 4 bases short, with 8 bases between. The CDR3 nucleotides are TGTGCCATCAGTGAGTTGGCAGGGAATCAGCCCCAGCATTTT. It is translated as CAISELAGNQPQHF.

The CDR3 sequence is CASNRNRESYGYTF. CDR3 coding DNA: TGTGCCAGTAATAGGAACAGGGAGAGCTATGGCTACACCTTC. The rearrangement uses TRBV19 and TRBJ1-2, with D maybe TRBD1 (6 bases). The CDR3 loop spans 14 amino acids. Germline V lookup: CDR1 LNHDA, CDR2 SQIVND (reference sequence). V was pared by 7 bases and J by 4 bases, with 16 bases between.

V usage is TRBV27 and J usage is TRBJ2-4, with D perhaps TRBD1 (5 bases). The germline V gene has CDR1 MNHEY and CDR2 SMNVEV (reference sequence). This CDR3 comprises 15 residues. Trimming shortened V by 10 bases and J by 0 bases, and 16 bases separated the two germline ends. The CDR3 region is CATQGQGLAKNIQYF. For the CDR3, the DNA is TGTGCCACCCAAGGGCAGGGTCTAGCCAAAAACATTCAGTACTTC.

This clone appeared once. This sequence joins TRBV6-1 and TRBJ2-7, with D perhaps TRBD2 (6 bases). This CDR3 has 15 residues. Trimming removed 4 bases from V and 1 base from J, with 14 bases in between. Germline lookup yields CDR1 MNHNS and CDR2 SASEGT. This chain's CDR3 is CASSGGRENSYEQYF. The CDR3 bases are TGTGCCAGCAGTGGGGGACGGGAGAATTCCTACGAGCAGTACTTC.

The chain combines TRBV10-3 with TRBJ2-7, with TRBD2 as a possible D gene (5 bases). The CDR3 has 15 amino acids. The V gene lost 2 bases and the J gene lost 7 bases, with 18 bases spanning the gap. Germline V gives CDR1 ENHRY, CDR2 SYGVKD. The DNA for the CDR3 is TGTGCCATCAGTGAGGATCCAGCAGCGGCTAAAGAGCAGTACTTC. Protein product: CAISEDPAAAKEQYF.

The V call is TRBV2, the J call TRBJ1-5, with a tentative D call TRBD1 (6 bases). Trimming left V 5 bases short and J 2 bases short, with 16 bases between. This CDR3 is built from 16 residues. The V gene's germline CDR1 is SNHLY and CDR2 FYNNEI. The DNA for the CDR3 is TGTGCCAGCAGTCCTAATAGGGGGGCCGGCAATCAGCCCCAGCATTTT. This gives the protein CASSPNRGAGNQPQHF.

The table lists this clone with a few counts. V usage is TRBV6-5 and J usage is TRBJ1-2, with 8 bases fitting TRBD1. This CDR3 is 14 amino acids long. The V gene end was trimmed by 5 bases and the J gene end by 4 bases; junction bases not matched to a gene: 6. CDR1 and CDR2 (germline): MNHEY, SVGAGI. The CDR3 region is CASSDGQGTYGYTF. CDR3 nucleotides: TGTGCCAGCAGTGACGGACAGGGTACCTATGGCTACACCTTC.

V usage is TRBV28 and J usage is TRBJ2-7, with 9 bases fitting TRBD2. Germline-derived CDR1 and CDR2 are MDHEN and SYDVKM. J gave up 0 bases and V 6 bases, and 15 bases lay outside the gene matches. CDR3 length: 18 amino acids. CDR3: CASRHVAGVHLTSYEQYF. The CDR3 nucleotides read TGTGCCAGCAGACATGTAGCGGGGGTACACCTTACCTCCTACGAGCAGTACTTC.

The chain uses TRBV10-2 and TRBJ1-1, with D maybe TRBD1 (6 bases). CDR1 and CDR2 from the germline V gene are WSHSY and SAAADI. V was trimmed by 6 bases and J by 13 bases, leaving 15 bases between them. The CDR3 runs 11 residues. The CDR3 protein is CASREGGVDFF. DNA for the CDR3: TGCGCCAGCAGGGAGGGGGGGGTTGATTTCTTT.

This clone was seen only once. The chain joins TRBV30 to TRBJ2-7; D not resolved. The CDR3 covers 13 residues. Germline loops: CDR1 GTSNPN, CDR2 SVGIG (reference sequence). Trimming left V 4 bases short and J 2 bases short, with 12 bases between. CDR3 DNA: TGTGCCTGGAAAGGTCGCAGCCCCTACGAGCAGTACTTC. Protein sequence: CAWKGRSPYEQYF.

CDR3 DNA sequence: TGTGCCATCAGCCAACAGGGGCCGACCTACAATGAGCAGTTCTTC. It yields the protein CAISQQGPTYNEQFF. The chain joins TRBV10-3 to TRBJ2-1; 7 nucleotides align to TRBD1. The trim removed 6 bases at V and 2 bases at J, leaving 7 bases unmatched. The CDR3 has 15 residues. CDR1 and CDR2 (germline): ENHRY, SYGVKD.

In the case of this clone: This same CDR3 is encoded by further DNA sequences in the sample. V is TRBV6-5 and J is TRBJ2-7; no reliable D call. The germline gives CDR1 MNHEY, CDR2 SVGAGI. CDR3 length: 11 amino acids. The V end lost 1 base, the J end lost 4 bases, and 2 bases lay between the germline ends. The CDR3 bases are TGTGCCAGCAGTTACTTATACGAGCAGTACTTC. Protein: CASSYLYEQYF.

The chain has TRBV6-5 and TRBJ2-1; 7 positions match TRBD1. The germline V gene encodes CDR1 MNHEY and CDR2 SVGAGI. V trimming: 6 bases; J trimming: 4 bases; junction bases outside the gene matches: 9. The CDR3 has 15 residues. CDR3 nucleotides: TGTGCCAGCAGGTTGCCCGGGACAGCTTACAATGAGCAGTTCTTC. Its translation is CASRLPGTAYNEQFF.

The chain has TRBV5-1 and TRBJ2-7; D remains ambiguous. V gave up 0 bases and J gave up 2 bases, with 9 bases separating them. Germline V gene data show CDR1 as SGHRS and CDR2 as YFSETQ. This CDR3 contains 14 residues. The CDR3 DNA reads TGCGCCAGCAGCTTGGAAAGGGCCACCTACGAGCAGTACTTC. It yields the protein CASSLERATYEQYF.